This T cell receptor (beta chain) was sequenced for a study of T cell responses to AZD1222 COVID-19 vaccine. General observations from the study: At baseline, seropositivity was found in only six or seven AZD1222 recipients. Spike-wide vaccine-associated CD4 TCRs dominated at 160-218 and 743-854.

Germline V gene data show CDR1 as SGHTA and CDR2 as FQGNSA. The junction had 8 bases not matched to a gene; V was cut back by 5 bases and J by 3 bases. This CDR3 contains 15 residues. The method was immunoSEQ multiplex PCR; TCRdb's version includes in-frame clones alone and lacks a portion of them. The sample lists about 140,000 clones; roughly 89% were seen once. Concerning this clone: What it binds is not known.

The clonotype comes from an adult in good health. The source material was peripheral blood, sampled on day 0 of AZD1222 vaccination. The gene calls are TRBV7-2 and TRBJ2-7; 9 bases agree with TRBD2. The CDR3 DNA reads TGTGCCAGCAGCCCGGGACTAGCCCTCAACTACGAGCAGTACTTC. This codes for CASSPGLALNYEQYF.